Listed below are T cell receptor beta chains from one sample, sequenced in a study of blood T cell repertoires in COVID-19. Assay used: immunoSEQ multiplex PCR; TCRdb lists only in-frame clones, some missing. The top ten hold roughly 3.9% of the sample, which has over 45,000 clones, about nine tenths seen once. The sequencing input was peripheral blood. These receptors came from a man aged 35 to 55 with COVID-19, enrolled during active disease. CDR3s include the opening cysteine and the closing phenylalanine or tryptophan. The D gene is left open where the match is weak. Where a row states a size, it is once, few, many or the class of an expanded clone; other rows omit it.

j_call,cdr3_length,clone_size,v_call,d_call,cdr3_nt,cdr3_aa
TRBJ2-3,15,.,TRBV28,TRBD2,TGTGCCAGCAGGATCGGGGGGGCTGGAACAGATACGCAGTATTTT,CASRIGGAGTDTQYF
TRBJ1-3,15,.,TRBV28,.,TGTGCCAGCAGTGGTACAGTAGAGTCTGGAAACACCATATATTTT,CASSGTVESGNTIYF
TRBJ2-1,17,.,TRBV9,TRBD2,TGTGCCAGCAGCGTAGTTGGTGGCGGGGGGGCCAACAATGAGCAGTTCTTC,CASSVVGGGGANNEQFF
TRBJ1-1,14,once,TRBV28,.,TGTGCCAGCAGTTTAGTAGGGAGGGACACTGAAGCTTTCTTT,CASSLVGRDTEAFF
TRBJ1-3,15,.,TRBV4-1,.,TGCGCCAGCAGCCAAGACAGGGTAGGAGGAAACACCATATATTTT,CASSQDRVGGNTIYF
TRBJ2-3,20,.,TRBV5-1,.,TGCGCCAGCAGCGAACACCCTCGTCGTGCCCTAGCACCTAGCACAGATACGCAGTATTTT,CASSEHPRRALAPSTDTQYF
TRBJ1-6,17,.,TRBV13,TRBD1,TGTGCCAGCAGCCACCACCGGGACAGGGGATCCAATTCACCCCTCCACTTT,CASSHHRDRGSNSPLHF
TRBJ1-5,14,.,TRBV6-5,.,TGTGCCAGCAGTTTTTCAGGGGTTGATCAGCCCCAGCATTTT,CASSFSGVDQPQHF
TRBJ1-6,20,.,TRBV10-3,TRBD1,TGTGCCATCAGTGAATCAAGCAGGGGGCAGTTCCTCTCCTATAATTCACCCCTCCACTTT,CAISESSRGQFLSYNSPLHF
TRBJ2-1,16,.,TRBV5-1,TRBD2,TGCGCCAGCAGCATAGGGACTAGCGGGGTCTACAATGAGCAGTTCTTC,CASSIGTSGVYNEQFF
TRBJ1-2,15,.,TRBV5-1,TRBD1,TGCGCCAGCAGCTTAGGGACAGACGGTAACTATGGCTACACCTTC,CASSLGTDGNYGYTF
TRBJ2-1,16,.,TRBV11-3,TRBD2,TGTGCCAGCAGCTTCCCCGGGACTAGCGGGGGCAATGAGCAGTTCTTC,CASSFPGTSGGNEQFF
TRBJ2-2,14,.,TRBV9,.,TGTGCCAGCAGAGAACAGGATGACACCGGGGAGCTGTTTTTT,CASREQDDTGELFF
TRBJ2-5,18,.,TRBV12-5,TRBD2,TGTGCTAGTGGTTTGGTACTAACTACTAGCGGGGGCTTTGAGACCCAGTACTTC,CASGLVLTTSGGFETQYF
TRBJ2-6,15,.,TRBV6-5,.,TGTGCCAGCAGCCCCTCCCCTTCTGGGGCCAACGTCCTGACTTTC,CASSPSPSGANVLTF
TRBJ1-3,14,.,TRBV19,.,TGTGCCAGTAGTATCCAGAACTCTGGAAACACCATATATTTT,CASSIQNSGNTIYF